The present T cell receptor beta chain was sequenced within a study of blood T cell repertoires in COVID-19. On the study more broadly: Some COVID-19 samples were acute and others convalescent; all came from the United States, Italy and Spain. The analysed material was cDNA or gDNA that came from T cells, B-cell-depleted T cells, or PBMCs.

Under the authors' procedure: By means of reference gene primer amplification, nucleated cell counts were estimated. Method: immunoSEQ multiplex PCR; TCRdb's copy keeps in-frame clones and lacks some. The D gene and trimming were derived from the DNA, and the V and J assignments and clone size from that table. The data hold roughly 82,000 clones, with roughly four fifths observed a single time. The V and J ends lost 4 bases and 1 base respectively, with 15 bases between them. Looked up from germline, CDR1 is SGDLS and CDR2 is YYNGEE. This CDR3 region has 15 residues. This TCR came from a man aged 55 to 70 with acute or convalescent COVID-19. V and J are TRBV9 and TRBJ2-7, with D perhaps TRBD1 (6 bases). The source material was peripheral blood. CDR3: CASSPSGDNSYEQYF. For the CDR3, the DNA is TGTGCCAGCAGCCCGTCAGGGGATAATTCCTACGAGCAGTACTTC.